This T cell receptor beta chain was documented in a study of multiple sclerosis patients with progressive multifocal leukoencephalopathy. General study points: Preferential TRBV-TRBJ pairings or common gene usage were not detected at PML. Less diverse TRB repertoires were suggested in most PML patients.

Time point specified: approximately 12 months of natalizumab therapy. Prior interferon beta treatment was universal, and the PML patients were all female. This clone was observed a few times. Its antigen is not known. Repertoires were generated with immunoSEQ multiplex PCR, while TCRdb's copy carries only in-frame clones and drops some. The sample lists around 30,000 clones; around 87% were seen once. CDR1 and CDR2 (germline): SGHDN, FVKESK. The V end lost 2 bases, the J end lost 2 bases, and 9 bases lay between the germline ends. The CDR3 sequence is 14 residues long. The receptor's source is a human donor with multiple sclerosis. V usage is TRBV14 and J usage is TRBJ1-1, with D perhaps TRBD1 (5 bases). The material was PBMCs, obtained from a patient treated with natalizumab. CDR3 sequence (DNA): TGTGCCAGCAGCCAACGGGGGGAAAACACTGAAGCTTTCTTT. The encoded protein is CASSQRGENTEAFF.